This entry lists 20 T cell receptor beta chains sequenced from one sample in a study of blood T cell repertoires in COVID-19. Using immunoSEQ multiplex PCR, the repertoire was profiled, and TCRdb retains in-frame clones only, with some absent. Of about 320,000 clones in the sample, about 83% were seen once. The sample consisted of peripheral blood. These receptors were obtained from a woman aged 45-59 years with acute or convalescent COVID-19.

The chain joins TRBV5-1 to TRBJ2-3, with 7 bases matching TRBD2. The ends lost 5 bases at V and 2 bases at J; junction bases unmatched: 8. Per germline, CDR1 SGHRS and CDR2 YFSETQ. The CDR3 runs 15 residues. The CDR3 DNA is TGCGCCAGCAGGCCACTAGCGACCGACACAGATACGCAGTATTTT. Translating gives CASRPLATDTDTQYF.

The chain has TRBV9 and TRBJ2-1, with a weak D call TRBD2 (6 bases). V was pared by 3 bases and J by 2 bases, with 12 bases between. The CDR3 is 15 amino acids. Germline V gene data show CDR1 as SGDLS and CDR2 as YYNGEE. The CDR3: CASSGYGRTYNEQFF. As DNA, the CDR3 is TGTGCCAGCAGCGGTTACGGGAGAACCTACAATGAGCAGTTCTTC.

The chain employs TRBV3-1 (or the pseudogene TRBV3-2) and TRBJ1-1, with no clear D. CDR1 is LGHDT and CDR2 is YNNKEL in the germline V gene (reference sequence). V lost 5 bases to trimming and J lost 1 base, with 5 bases between them. CDR3 length equals 12 residues. CDR3 protein: CASSYRNTEAFF. The CDR3 coding sequence is TGTGCCAGCAGCTACAGGAACACTGAAGCTTTCTTT.

CDR3 in amino acids: CASSLGLTGQPQHF. CDR3 coding DNA: TGTGCCAGCAGCTTAGGCCTAACGGGGCAGCCCCAGCATTTT. This chain uses TRBV11-2 with TRBJ1-5; D call uncertain. The germline gives CDR1 SGHAT, CDR2 FQNNGV. The V end was cut by 1 base, the J end by 7 bases, with 11 bases between. The CDR3 runs to 14 residues.

The chain uses TRBV6-4 and TRBJ1-2; 8 bases are shared with TRBD1. Germline lookup yields CDR1 MRHNA and CDR2 SNTAGT. J was trimmed by 6 bases and V by 5 bases; bases with no gene match: 8. This CDR3 contains 14 residues. DNA of the CDR3: TGTGCCAGCAGTCGTGGACAGGGATGGGATGGCTACACCTTC. It codes for CASSRGQGWDGYTF.

This chain uses TRBV28 with TRBJ2-7, with TRBD1 matching over 7 bases. The CDR3 covers 12 residues. Unmatched junction bases numbered 9, after V lost 7 bases and J lost 9 bases. Looked up from germline, CDR1 is MDHEN and CDR2 is SYDVKM. CDR3 DNA: TGTGCCAGCAATCTCGACAGGGCCCGGCAGTACTTC. Translated: CASNLDRARQYF.

This chain uses TRBV5-1 with TRBJ2-7, with D possibly TRBD1 on 6 matching bases. The V gene lost 0 bases and the J gene lost 7 bases, with 11 bases spanning the gap. Germline V gene sequence: CDR1 SGHRS, CDR2 YFSETQ. The CDR3 consists of 13 residues. CDR3 sequence: CASSLGGHWEQYF. The CDR3 DNA is TGCGCCAGCAGCTTGGGGGGACACTGGGAGCAGTACTTC.

The count of this clone is one. The V call is TRBV19, the J call TRBJ2-7; TRBD2 aligns across 13 bases. CDR3 length: 15 amino acids. From germline, CDR1 is LNHDA and CDR2 SQIVND (reference sequence). After removal of 9 bases from V and 2 bases from J, the junction contained 7 bases not matched to a gene. The CDR3 loop reads CASGLAGDGAYEQYF. CDR3 DNA: TGTGCCAGCGGACTAGCGGGAGATGGGGCCTACGAGCAGTACTTC.

The chain carries TRBV18 and TRBJ2-2, with TRBD1 matching 10 bases. Trimming cost V 2 bases and J 6 bases; bases outside gene matches: 9. There are 17 residues in the CDR3. The germline gives CDR1 KGHSH, CDR2 LQKENI. CDR3 nucleotide sequence: TGTGCCAGCTCACCATCGGGGGACAGGGGCCTGGCCGGGGAGCTGTTTTTT. This gives the protein CASSPSGDRGLAGELFF.

The chain recombines TRBV6-5 with TRBJ2-1, with TRBD2 matching over 7 bases. J was trimmed by 16 bases and V by 5 bases; bases with no gene match: 11. Germline CDR1 and CDR2: MNHEY and SVGAGI. The CDR3 extends over 12 amino acids. The chain's CDR3 is CASSPSGGSYFF. Written as DNA, the CDR3 is TGTGCCAGCAGTCCCTCGGGCGGGAGCTATTTCTTC.

The genes are TRBV28 and TRBJ2-7; D is perhaps TRBD1 (6 bases). V was trimmed by 7 bases and J by 2 bases, leaving 18 bases between them. CDR1 and CDR2 (germline): MDHEN, SYDVKM. The CDR3 sequence is 15 residues long. The CDR3 region is CASTRDIGLTYEQYF. The DNA for the CDR3 is TGTGCCAGCACCCGGGACATAGGTTTAACCTACGAGCAGTACTTC.

The chain has TRBV28 and TRBJ1-1; D is perhaps TRBD1 (6 bases). V gave up 7 bases and J gave up 8 bases, with 14 bases separating them. This CDR3 has 12 residues. The germline CDR1 and CDR2 sequences are MDHEN and SYDVKM. CDR3 residues: CASITFGTEAFF. The CDR3 nucleotides read TGTGCCAGCATAACCTTCGGGACAGAAGCTTTCTTT.

The chain links TRBV18 to TRBJ1-2, with D possibly being TRBD1 (5 bases). The CDR3 contains 14 residues. V was cut by 1 base and J by 2 bases, with 8 bases left in between. The V gene's germline CDR1 is KGHSH and CDR2 LQKENI. CDR3 loop: CASSPRRANYGYTF. CDR3 coding DNA: TGTGCCAGCTCACCACGCAGGGCCAACTATGGCTACACCTTC.

The V and J genes are TRBV7-2 and TRBJ2-5; 11 bases line up with TRBD2. Germline loops: CDR1 SGHTA, CDR2 FQGNSA. V lost 6 bases, J lost 7 bases, and 10 bases stayed unmatched. The CDR3 is 15 residues long. The CDR3 DNA sequence: TGTGCCAGCAGTTCTTTAGCGGGAGGGTGGGGGACCCAGTACTTC. It specifies CASSSLAGGWGTQYF.

V and J are TRBV27 and TRBJ2-1; TRBD2 aligns across 10 bases. V was clipped by 0 bases and J by 6 bases; unmatched bases: 5. The CDR3 totals 16 residues. Germline V CDR1 and CDR2: MNHEY, SMNVEV (reference sequence). CDR3 region: CASSLSASGSFNEQFF. CDR3 sequence (DNA): TGTGCCAGCAGTTTATCGGCTAGCGGGAGTTTCAATGAGCAGTTCTTC.

CDR3 region: CASSQSGSVSYEQYF. The CDR3 DNA reads as TGTGCCAGCAGCCAATCCGGAAGCGTATCCTACGAGCAGTACTTC. The chain recombines TRBV16 with TRBJ2-7; no firm D call. Trimming stripped 0 bases from V and 1 base from J, with 10 bases between. Germline V gives CDR1 KGHSY, CDR2 FQNENV. The CDR3 spans 15 residues. The full variable domain, with the rest looked up from reference TRBV16 and TRBJ2-7, is GEEVAQTPKHLVRGEGQKAKLYCAPIKGHSYVFWYQQVLKNEFKFLISFQNENVFDETGMPKERFSAKCLPNSPCSLEIQATKLEDSAVYFCASSQSGSVSYEQYFGPGTRLTVT.

The chain uses TRBV5-6 and TRBJ2-1; the match to TRBD2 covers 9 bases. Germline CDR1 SGHDT, CDR2 YYEEEE. The CDR3 has 14 residues. J lost 10 bases, V lost 1 base, and 6 bases had no gene match. CDR3 loop: CASSLLASGTEQFF. CDR3 DNA: TGTGCCAGCAGCTTGTTGGCTAGCGGGACCGAGCAGTTCTTC.

This sequence joins TRBV27 and TRBJ2-3; D is ambiguous. The V gene lost 3 bases and the J gene lost 6 bases, with 16 bases spanning the gap. Germline CDR1 and CDR2: MNHEY and SMNVEV (reference sequence). The CDR3 extends over 15 amino acids. CDR3 protein: CASSLRFAITDTQYF. In DNA, the CDR3 is TGTGCCAGCAGTTTGCGGTTTGCTATCACCGATACGCAGTATTTT.

This clone was picked up one time. The chain combines TRBV2 with TRBJ1-1; no reliable D call. In germline, CDR1 is SNHLY, CDR2 FYNNEI. Trimming removed 5 bases from V and 4 bases from J, with 11 bases in between. The CDR3 loop spans 13 amino acids. CDR3 loop: CASSTAPSTEAFF. CDR3 bases: TGTGCCAGCAGTACCGCCCCGAGCACTGAAGCTTTCTTT.

The V and J genes are TRBV4-2 and TRBJ2-6; a possible D gene is TRBD1 (5 bases). CDR3 length equals 14 residues. The V gene lost 4 bases and the J gene lost 2 bases, with 6 bases spanning the gap. CDR1 LGHNA and CDR2 YNFKEQ come from the germline V gene. In DNA, the CDR3 is TGTGCCAGCAGCCTCAGGGCTGGGGCCAACGTCCTGACTTTC. Its protein is CASSLRAGANVLTF.